These 24 T cell receptor beta chains share one sample of origin, sequenced in a study of early T cells in non-severe SARS-CoV-2 infection. MiXCR was run by TCRdb on the 5' RACE reads, yielding one entry per CDR3 protein. Of over 55,000 distinct CDR3 sequences listed, about an eighth are singletons. The source material was whole blood, sampled at baseline. The receptor set was obtained from an adult who was a healthcare worker with PCR-confirmed SARS-CoV-2 infection or an uninfected control (not recorded which).

This clonotype was seen repeatedly, ten times or more. The rearrangement joins TRBV7-6 to TRBJ1-1; 9 nucleotides align to TRBD1. Germline-derived CDR1 and CDR2 are SGHVS and FNYEAQ. The junction had 11 bases not matched to a gene; V was cut back by 6 bases and J by 3 bases. This CDR3 has 16 residues. The CDR3 DNA reads TGTGCCAGCAGTCCTACAGGGGGCGGTGGGTACACTGAAGCTTTCTTT. Translating it yields CASSPTGGGGYTEAFF. The full variable domain, completed using reference TRBV7-6 and TRBJ1-1, is GAGVSQSPRYKVTKRGQDVALRCDPISGHVSLYWYRQALGQGPEFLTYFNYEAQQDKSGLPNDRFSAERPEGSISTLTIQRTEQRDSAMYRCASSPTGGGGYTEAFFGQGTRLTVV.

This clonotype was picked up a small number of times. V and J are TRBV10-2 and TRBJ2-5, with 8 nucleotides matching TRBD2. V shed 6 bases and J 2 bases; nucleotides not matched to a gene: 8. This CDR3 spans 15 amino acids. Germline assignment: CDR1 WSHSY and CDR2 SAAADI. CDR3 DNA: TGCGCCAGCAGCCGTGTAAGCGGGGGTCAAGAGACCCAGTACTTC. Its protein is CASSRVSGGQETQYF.

The genes are TRBV11-2 and TRBJ2-7; possibly TRBD1 or TRBD2 for D (5 bases each). The length of the CDR3 is 16 residues. The V gene lost 5 bases and the J gene lost 1 base, with 18 bases spanning the gap. Germline V gene data show CDR1 as SGHAT and CDR2 as FQNNGV. CDR3 residues: CASSPFVGVMSYEQYF. DNA of the CDR3: TGTGCCAGCAGCCCCTTCGTGGGGGTTATGTCCTACGAGCAGTACTTC.

This clonotype appeared many times. The chain couples TRBV2 to TRBJ1-5; maybe TRBD1 (5 bases). This CDR3 has 14 amino acids. Germline CDR1 reads SNHLY; CDR2 reads FYNNEI. V was cut by 2 bases and J by 5 bases, with 10 bases left in between. The CDR3 loop reads CASSENLGDQPQHF. The CDR3, as DNA: TGTGCCAGCAGTGAAAATTTAGGGGATCAGCCCCAGCATTTT.

This clonotype showed up just a few times. The V gene is TRBV11-2, the J gene TRBJ2-3; 8 bases map to TRBD2. This CDR3 comprises 15 residues. CDR1 and CDR2 from the germline V gene are SGHAT and FQNNGV. J was trimmed by 7 bases and V by 4 bases; bases with no gene match: 10. The CDR3 DNA reads as TGTGCCAGCAGCTCAATAGCGGGGACCGGGAATACGCAGTATTTT. It yields the protein CASSSIAGTGNTQYF.

This clonotype appeared a few times. This sequence joins TRBV11-2 and TRBJ2-6, with D perhaps given as TRBD1 or TRBD2 (7 bases each). This CDR3 region has 17 residues. The germline gives CDR1 SGHAT, CDR2 FQNNGV. The germline V and J ends were trimmed by 1 base and 1 base, with 11 bases remaining between them. The CDR3 bases are TGTGCCAGCAGCTTAGCAGGGGGGGCGTCTGGGGCCAACGTCCTGACTTTC. Residues: CASSLAGGASGANVLTF.

This chain connects TRBV20-1 to TRBJ1-5, with D possibly being TRBD1 (6 bases). The CDR3 consists of 13 residues. Germline CDR1 DFQATT, CDR2 SNEGSKA (reference sequence). V was pared by 5 bases and J by 7 bases, with 15 bases between. CDR3 protein: CSAGPGDWQPQHF. CDR3 sequence (DNA): TGCAGTGCTGGACCAGGGGACTGGCAGCCCCAGCATTTT.

This clonotype was seen at least ten times. The chain links TRBV24-1 to TRBJ2-2; D unresolved. Trimming pared 6 bases from V and 2 bases from J, leaving 3 bases between. CDR1 KGHDR and CDR2 SFDVKD come from the germline V gene. The CDR3 has 12 amino acids. This CDR3 is CATSRNTGELFF. CDR3 nucleotides: TGTGCCACCAGTCGAAACACCGGGGAGCTGTTTTTT.

CDR3: CSATGTGSSYEQYF. The CDR3 DNA reads as TGCAGTGCTACAGGGACTGGCTCCTCCTACGAGCAGTACTTC. The rearrangement links TRBV20-1 to TRBJ2-7, with a possible D match to TRBD2 (6 bases). The germline CDR1 and CDR2 sequences are DFQATT and SNEGSKA (reference sequence). This CDR3 is 14 amino acids long. V was shortened by 4 bases and J by 0 bases, with 13 bases between the two germline ends.

This rearrangement joins TRBV7-9 to TRBJ2-4; the D is unclear. Trimming took off 5 bases at V and 5 bases at J, with 4 bases between the two ends. Germline V gene data show CDR1 as SEHNR and CDR2 as FQNEAQ (reference sequence). The CDR3 runs to 11 residues. The CDR3 DNA is TGTGCCAGCAGCCCTGAAAACATTCAGTACTTC. It codes for CASSPENIQYF. Filled out from reference TRBV7-9 and TRBJ2-4, the complete variable domain reads DTGVSQNPRHKITKRGQNVTFRCDPISEHNRLYWYRQTLGQGPEFLTYFQNEAQLEKSRLLSDRFSAERPKGSFSTLEIQRTEQGDSAMYLCASSPENIQYFGAGTRLSVL.

The chain carries TRBV2 and TRBJ2-1, with D perhaps matching TRBD1 or TRBD2 (6 bases each). Germline CDR1 and CDR2: SNHLY and FYNNEI. This CDR3 spans 15 amino acids. With 7 bases removed from V and 8 bases from J, the gap between germline ends came to 21 bases. Here the CDR3 reads CASKKQGPRDYEQFF. The CDR3 nucleotides are TGTGCCAGCAAGAAACAGGGTCCACGGGACTATGAGCAGTTCTTC. Drawing the rest from reference TRBV2 and TRBJ2-1, the complete variable domain is EPEVTQTPSHQVTQMGQEVILRCVPISNHLYFYWYRQILGQKVEFLVSFYNNEISEKSEIFDDQFSVERPDGSNFTLKIRSTKLEDSAMYFCASKKQGPRDYEQFFGPGTRLTVL.

The gene calls are TRBV7-2 and TRBJ2-1; no reliable D call. Germline V CDR1 and CDR2: SGHTA, FQGNSA. The length of the CDR3 is 14 residues. V shed 5 bases and J shed 4 bases, with 12 bases lying between them. The CDR3 DNA is TGTGCCAGCAGCCCAACGACTCAATACAATGAGCAGTTCTTC. Translating gives CASSPTTQYNEQFF.

DNA of the CDR3: TGCGCCAGCTGGACAGGGGGCCCCGATACGCAGTATTTT. It is translated as CASWTGGPDTQYF. The chain carries TRBV10-1 and TRBJ2-3, with TRBD1 identical over 11 bases. V was clipped by 8 bases and J by 6 bases; unmatched bases: 4. The CDR3 totals 13 residues. Germline values: CDR1 WNHNN, CDR2 SYGVQD (reference sequence).

This chain joins TRBV12-3 or TRBV12-4 and TRBJ2-4; D is ambiguous. The CDR3 has 15 amino acids. Trimming shortened V by 1 base and J by 0 bases, and 7 bases separated the two germline ends. CDR3 nucleotide sequence: TGTGCCAGCAGTTTAGGTGTTCTAGCCAAAAACATTCAGTACTTC. It encodes CASSLGVLAKNIQYF.

Many counts were recorded for this clonotype. V gene TRBV5-1 combines with J gene TRBJ2-7; 7 nucleotides agree with TRBD1. The ends lost 3 bases at V and 2 bases at J; junction bases unmatched: 5. The CDR3 has 14 amino acids. The germline gives CDR1 SGHRS, CDR2 YFSETQ. The CDR3 protein is CASSWWDRPYEQYF. The CDR3 DNA reads TGCGCCAGCAGCTGGTGGGACAGACCCTACGAGCAGTACTTC.

The gene calls are TRBV11-2 and TRBJ2-1; the D gene is possibly TRBD2 (5 bases). This CDR3 is 16 amino acids long. V was pared by 4 bases and J by 1 base, with 14 bases between. Germline lookup yields CDR1 SGHAT and CDR2 FQNNGV. The CDR3 protein is CASSSMGRTSYNEQFF. Here the CDR3 DNA reads TGTGCCAGCAGCTCCATGGGTAGGACTTCCTACAATGAGCAGTTCTTC. Full variable domain (rest looked up from reference TRBV11-2 and TRBJ2-1): EAGVAQSPRYKIIEKRQSVAFWCNPISGHATLYWYQQILGQGPKLLIQFQNNGVVDDSQLPKDRFSAERLKGVDSTLKIQPAKLEDSAVYLCASSSMGRTSYNEQFFGPGTRLTVL.

The CDR3 sequence is CATSDGPIGPRHNEQFF. CDR3 nucleotides: TGTGCCACCAGTGACGGGCCCATAGGGCCTCGACACAATGAGCAGTTCTTC. V is TRBV24-1 and J is TRBJ2-1; D remains ambiguous. The V and J ends lost 4 bases and 5 bases respectively, with 20 bases between them. Germline CDR1 is KGHDR and CDR2 is SFDVKD. This CDR3 is 17 amino acids long.

This clonotype was picked up a small number of times. The V call is TRBV6-5, the J call TRBJ1-5; D possibly corresponds to TRBD1 (5 bases). Trimming left V 0 bases short and J 11 bases short, with 14 bases between. CDR3 size: 14 residues. CDR1 and CDR2 (germline): MNHEY, SVGAGI. CDR3 DNA sequence: TGTGCCAGCAGTTACTCCAGGGATAGCTTGGCCCAGCATTTT. Protein: CASSYSRDSLAQHF.

This clonotype was recorded many times. The V call is TRBV4-3, the J call TRBJ2-2; D remains ambiguous. Germline V gives CDR1 LGHNA, CDR2 YSLEER. The CDR3 consists of 15 residues. Trimming took 1 base from V and 4 from J, leaving 10 bases between them. In DNA form, the CDR3 reads TGCGCCAGCAGCCAAGCACCCATCGGCACCGGGGAGCTGTTTTTT. Protein product: CASSQAPIGTGELFF.

This clonotype appeared a few times. The chain links TRBV6-5 to TRBJ1-4, with D unclear. The CDR3 is 15 amino acids. Germline values: CDR1 MNHEY, CDR2 SVGAGI. V lost 0 bases, J lost 4 bases, and 9 bases lay in between. The CDR3 bases are TGTGCCAGCAGTTACTCGACACGGGTTAATGAAAAACTGTTTTTT. Its translation: CASSYSTRVNEKLFF.

CDR3: CSARTSLNTGELFF. Written as DNA, the CDR3 is TGCAGTGCTAGGACGTCCTTGAACACCGGGGAGCTGTTTTTT. This rearrangement joins TRBV20-1 to TRBJ2-2; no clear D. V was cut by 3 bases and J by 1 base, with 9 bases left in between. Germline V gives CDR1 DFQATT, CDR2 SNEGSKA (reference sequence). The CDR3 covers 14 residues.

This clonotype was detected only once. A read error may account for a junction end that differs from germline. J is TRBJ2-5 and V is TRBV20-1; 9 bases match TRBD2. The CDR3 is made up of 16 amino acids. Per the germline V gene, CDR1 is DFQATT and CDR2 is SNEGSKA (reference sequence). The CDR3 nucleotides read TGCAGTGCTAGAGACGATGAGCGGGGGGATCGGGAGATCCAGTACTTC. It translates to CSARDDERGDREIQYF.

The CDR3 loop is CASSLSGQKGYGYTF. The DNA of the CDR3 is TGTGCCAGCAGTTTATCAGGGCAGAAGGGCTATGGCTACACCTTC. This chain links TRBV27 with TRBJ1-2; D unclear. Looked up from germline, CDR1 is MNHEY and CDR2 is SMNVEV (reference sequence). Trimming removed 0 bases from V and 4 bases from J, with 12 bases in between. The CDR3 sequence is 15 residues long.

In its sample, this clonotype was seen a few times. The chain carries TRBV2 and TRBJ1-1; D is unclear. V was pared by 6 bases and J by 6 bases, with 11 bases between. Looked up from germline, CDR1 is SNHLY and CDR2 is FYNNEI. The CDR3 loop spans 12 amino acids. DNA of the CDR3: TGTGCCAGCAGGACCTCAGTCGCTGAAGCTTTCTTT. It yields the protein CASRTSVAEAFF.